These T cell receptor beta chains were read from a single sample in a study of identical twins. One entry per CDR3 protein, called by TCRdb with MiXCR from the 5' RACE reads. The table includes approximately 530,000 distinct CDR3 sequences, approximately 20% detected once. The same specimen was also included in a second study, on yellow fever vaccine responses in identical twins.

Sequencing was performed on CD4+ T cells sorted from blood. The source of these receptors is a woman aged 18-30 years in good health. Both conserved end residues are part of each CDR3. A D gene is named only where the DNA matches it firmly. Rows may omit the clone size; those that give it use once, few, many or a size class.

J gene | V gene | clone size | D gene | CDR3 protein | CDR3 DNA
TRBJ2-1 | TRBV28 | - | TRBD1 | CASATNRGDEQFF | TGTGCCAGCGCGACGAACAGGGGAGATGAGCAGTTCTTC
TRBJ1-1 | TRBV5-1 | - | TRBD1 | CASSLAGTGGAEAFF | TGCGCCAGCAGCTTGGCCGGGACAGGGGGAGCTGAAGCTTTCTTT
TRBJ2-1 | TRBV20-1 | few | - | CSARGPGAAYNEQFF | TGCAGTGCTAGAGGTCCTGGGGCTGCCTACAATGAGCAGTTCTTC
TRBJ2-1 | TRBV5-1 | few | TRBD2 | CASRRGGTSGFNEQFF | TGCGCCAGCAGACGAGGCGGGACTAGCGGGTTTAATGAGCAGTTCTTC
TRBJ2-5 | TRBV3-1 | few | TRBD1 | CASSPLRQGARETQYF | TGTGCCAGCAGCCCCTTACGACAGGGGGCGCGGGAGACCCAGTACTTC
TRBJ2-4 | TRBV10-3 | - | - | CAISGREGRNIQYF | TGTGCCATCAGTGGAAGGGAAGGTAGAAACATTCAGTACTTC
TRBJ1-5 | TRBV6-2/TRBV6-3 | - | - | CASSSDGGQPQHF | TGTGCCAGCAGTTCCGACGGAGGCCAGCCCCAGCATTTT
TRBJ2-5 | TRBV2 | - | - | CASSEAGMVTQYF | TGTGCCAGCAGTGAAGCGGGTATGGTGACCCAGTACTTC
TRBJ2-5 | TRBV7-6 | - | - | CASSARVLETQYF | TGTGCCAGCAGCGCCAGGGTATTAGAGACCCAGTACTTC
TRBJ1-2 | TRBV12-3/TRBV12-4 | - | - | CASPGGANYGYTF | TGTGCCAGCCCCGGGGGAGCTAACTATGGCTACACCTTC
TRBJ2-6 | TRBV6-5 | - | - | CASSYRILGNSGANVLTF | TGTGCCAGCAGTTACCGGATCCTAGGTAACTCTGGGGCCAACGTCCTGACTTTC
TRBJ2-3 | TRBV4-1 | few | TRBD1 | CASTIRDSPTDTQYF | TGCGCCAGCACAATAAGGGACAGCCCCACAGATACGCAGTATTTT
TRBJ2-5 | TRBV5-1 | - | TRBD2 | CASSLTLAGVRETQYF | TGCGCCAGCAGCTTGACTTTAGCGGGAGTACGAGAGACCCAGTACTTC
TRBJ2-3 | TRBV20-1 | - | - | CSAWGGDTQYF | TGCAGTGCTTGGGGTGGAGATACGCAGTATTTT
TRBJ2-2 | TRBV11-2 | - | - | CASSFEGFTGELFF | TGTGCCAGCAGCTTTGAGGGGTTCACCGGGGAGCTGTTTTTT
TRBJ2-5 | TRBV9 | many | - | CASSNFPRGRETQYF | TGTGCCAGCAGCAATTTCCCCAGGGGTCGAGAGACCCAGTACTTC
TRBJ1-4 | TRBV3-1 | - | - | CASRGDRINEKLFF | TGTGCCAGCAGGGGCGACAGGATTAATGAAAAACTGTTTTTT
TRBJ2-1 | TRBV10-3 | few | TRBD2 | CAIKASGDNEQFF | TGTGCCATCAAGGCTAGCGGGGACAATGAGCAGTTCTTC
TRBJ1-1 | TRBV11-3 | few | - | CASSLEGIVKNTEAFF | TGTGCCAGCAGCTTAGAGGGGATAGTGAAGAACACTGAAGCTTTCTTT
TRBJ2-1 | TRBV20-1 | - | - | CSARTPMGTAEQFF | TGCAGTGCTAGAACGCCAATGGGTACTGCTGAGCAGTTCTTC
TRBJ2-3 | TRBV10-3 | few | TRBD2 | CAIRTIAGGTDTQYF | TGTGCCATCAGAACCATAGCGGGAGGAACAGATACGCAGTATTTT
TRBJ1-1 | TRBV5-1 | few | TRBD1 | CASSVAGQGLTEAFF | TGCGCCAGCAGCGTTGCGGGACAGGGGTTAACTGAAGCTTTCTTT
TRBJ2-1 | TRBV2 | - | TRBD1 | CATEGARGSYNEQFF | TGTGCCACCGAGGGGGCTCGGGGCTCCTACAATGAGCAGTTCTTC
TRBJ1-5 | TRBV29-1 | few | - | CSAVWGNQPQHF | TGCAGCGCGGTATGGGGTAATCAGCCCCAGCATTTT
TRBJ2-5 | TRBV28 | - | - | CASSLDYGGKETQYF | TGTGCCAGCAGTTTAGATTATGGAGGGAAAGAGACCCAGTACTTC
TRBJ2-1 | TRBV29-1 | - | - | CSVDHLWGNEQFF | TGCAGCGTGGACCATCTTTGGGGCAATGAGCAGTTCTTC
TRBJ2-1 | TRBV28 | - | - | CATSEVDKEQFF | TGTGCCACCTCGGAAGTGGACAAGGAGCAGTTCTTC
TRBJ2-2 | TRBV10-3 | - | - | CAIERRAGELFF | TGTGCCATCGAGAGGAGAGCCGGGGAGCTGTTTTTT
TRBJ2-3 | TRBV20-1 | few | TRBD2 | CSASPGLAGGTDTQYF | TGCAGTGCTAGTCCGGGACTAGCGGGGGGCACAGATACGCAGTATTTT
TRBJ1-4 | TRBV2 | few | - | CASSRTDLTNEKLFF | TGTGCCAGCAGTCGGACAGATTTAACTAATGAAAAACTGTTTTTT
TRBJ1-1 | TRBV5-5 | few | TRBD1 | CASTTGTDTEAFF | TGTGCCAGCACTACCGGGACAGACACTGAAGCTTTCTTT
TRBJ2-1 | TRBV29-1 | - | TRBD1 | CSAVGQLNEQFF | TGCAGCGCGGTGGGACAGTTAAATGAGCAGTTCTTC
TRBJ2-7 | TRBV2 | - | - | CASSEPGGSGYEQYF | TGTGCCAGCAGTGAACCAGGGGGGTCTGGGTACGAGCAGTACTTC
TRBJ2-1 | TRBV18 | - | - | CASSTTQGSNEQFF | TGTGCCAGCTCAACTACGCAAGGGTCCAATGAGCAGTTCTTC
TRBJ1-4 | TRBV7-4 | once | - | CATTQDHPGARNEKLFF | TGTGCCACCACCCAAGATCATCCCGGAGCAAGGAATGAAAAACTGTTTTTT
TRBJ2-2 | TRBV24-1 | few | - | CATRQAGTGELFF | TGTGCCACCCGACAAGCGGGCACCGGGGAGCTGTTTTTT
TRBJ2-7 | TRBV5-1 | - | TRBD2 | CASSLAGGPSYEQYF | TGCGCCAGCAGTTTAGCGGGAGGGCCTTCCTACGAGCAGTACTTC
TRBJ1-2 | TRBV7-2 | few | - | CASSLYTGGGYGYTF | TGTGCCAGCAGCTTATATACAGGCGGGGGCTATGGCTACACCTTC
TRBJ2-5 | TRBV4-1 | many | - | CASSQDGQGQETQYF | TGCGCCAGCAGCCAAGATGGGCAGGGACAAGAGACCCAGTACTTC
TRBJ2-1 | TRBV5-1 | few | TRBD2 | CASSNTRTSATYNEQFF | TGCGCCAGCAGCAATACTCGGACTAGCGCTACCTACAATGAGCAGTTCTTC
TRBJ2-6 | TRBV5-1 | - | TRBD1 | CASSSPPGQGGSGANVLTF | TGCGCCAGCAGCTCTCCCCCGGGACAGGGAGGCTCTGGGGCCAACGTCCTGACTTTC
TRBJ1-2 | TRBV10-3 | few | TRBD1 | CAISGTGTNYGYTF | TGTGCCATCAGTGGGACAGGGACTAACTATGGCTACACCTTC
TRBJ2-1 | TRBV7-2 | - | TRBD2 | CASSSGLGPYNEQFF | TGTGCCAGCAGCTCCGGACTAGGTCCCTACAATGAGCAGTTCTTC
TRBJ2-4 | TRBV2 | - | - | CASIGSGIAKNIQYF | TGTGCCAGCATAGGTAGCGGAATAGCCAAAAACATTCAGTACTTC
TRBJ2-1 | TRBV12-3/TRBV12-4 | - | TRBD1 | CASSLGPGTASYNEQFF | TGTGCCAGCAGTTTAGGGCCCGGGACAGCGTCCTACAATGAGCAGTTCTTC
TRBJ1-6 | TRBV6-1 | - | - | CASSESGQFNSPLHF | TGTGCCAGCAGTGAATCTGGACAGTTTAATTCACCCCTCCACTTT